Below are 2 T cell receptor beta chains sequenced from a single sample in a study of blood T cell repertoires in COVID-19. Repertoires were generated with immunoSEQ multiplex PCR, while TCRdb's copy carries only in-frame clones and drops some. The sample carries approximately 290,000 clones, around 89% recorded once. Sequencing used PBMCs or T cells enriched from blood (not recorded which). The receptors stem from a woman aged 18-30 years with acute COVID-19.

V and J are TRBV4-1 and TRBJ2-1, with D possibly matching TRBD1 (5 bases). V was clipped by 3 bases and J by 5 bases, with 11 bases between them. CDR3 length equals 14 residues. From germline, CDR1 is MGHRA and CDR2 YSYEKL. The CDR3 loop reads CASSHPLRDNEQFF. DNA for the CDR3: TGCGCCAGCAGCCACCCCCTCAGGGACAATGAGCAGTTCTTC.

The chain is built from TRBV28 and TRBJ2-7; a possible D gene is TRBD2 (5 bases). V gave up 7 bases and J gave up 7 bases, with 20 bases separating them. The CDR3 is 14 residues long. Germline lookup yields CDR1 MDHEN and CDR2 SYDVKM. The CDR3 coding sequence is TGTGCCAGCACTTCTTCCGGACCACCGGGGGAGCAGTACTTC. Translated, it gives CASTSSGPPGEQYF.